These 9 T cell receptor beta chains were sequenced from one sample in a study of T cell responses to AZD1222 COVID-19 vaccine. Method: immunoSEQ multiplex PCR; TCRdb's copy keeps in-frame clones and lacks some. The sample consists of around 140,000 clones, roughly 93% of them appearing once. Sample: peripheral blood, taken 28 days after the second AZD1222 dose. The source is an adult who received the AZD1222 COVID-19 vaccine.

The chain links TRBV27 to TRBJ1-1, with D unresolved. The V end lost 5 bases, the J end lost 4 bases, and 11 bases lay between the germline ends. The germline CDR1 and CDR2 sequences are MNHEY and SMNVEV (reference sequence). There are 13 residues in the CDR3. The CDR3 nucleotides read TGTGCCAGCAGTACCCGCCTAGGCACTGAAGCTTTCTTT. As protein: CASSTRLGTEAFF.

V and J are TRBV18 and TRBJ1-1; 11 nucleotides match TRBD1. The CDR3 has 17 amino acids. The V gene end was trimmed by 2 bases and the J gene end by 0 bases; junction bases not matched to a gene: 5. From germline, CDR1 is KGHSH and CDR2 LQKENI. DNA for the CDR3: TGTGCCAGCTCACCAACAGGACAGGGGGCGATGAACACTGAAGCTTTCTTT. Its protein is CASSPTGQGAMNTEAFF.

This chain joins TRBV5-1 and TRBJ2-1, with D possibly matching TRBD1 (6 bases). The V gene's germline CDR1 is SGHRS and CDR2 YFSETQ. V was shortened by 4 bases and J by 2 bases, with 13 bases between the two germline ends. This CDR3 has 15 residues. The CDR3 region is CASSPDRVPYNEQFF. CDR3 coding DNA: TGCGCCAGCAGCCCGGACAGAGTTCCCTACAATGAGCAGTTCTTC.

The chain is built from TRBV7-2 and TRBJ1-1, with D uncertain. V was trimmed by 1 base and J by 3 bases, leaving 12 bases between them. The CDR3 sequence is 15 residues long. Germline V gene lookup returns CDR1 SGHTA and CDR2 FQGNSA. CDR3 DNA sequence: TGTGCCAGCAGCTTAGACGTCGGGAGGTACACTGAAGCTTTCTTT. Translated: CASSLDVGRYTEAFF.

V is TRBV6-5 and J is TRBJ2-1; TRBD2 agrees at 10 bases. Germline V lookup: CDR1 MNHEY, CDR2 SVGAGI. The CDR3 is made up of 15 amino acids. The junction had 7 bases not matched to a gene; V was cut back by 6 bases and J by 5 bases. The CDR3 sequence: CASSLGSGRDNEQFF. CDR3 sequence (DNA): TGTGCCAGCAGCCTTGGAAGCGGGAGGGACAATGAGCAGTTCTTC.

The rearrangement joins TRBV28 to TRBJ1-1, with D possibly being TRBD1 (6 bases). The V gene's germline CDR1 is MDHEN and CDR2 SYDVKM. The CDR3 is 15 residues long. V gave up 5 bases and J gave up 6 bases, with 19 bases separating them. The CDR3 reads CASSQLPGQQAEAFF. The CDR3 coding sequence is TGTGCCAGCAGTCAACTCCCTGGACAGCAAGCTGAAGCTTTCTTT. The full variable domain, in which reference TRBV28 and TRBJ1-1 provide the parts outside the CDR3, is DVKVTQSSRYLVKRTGEKVFLECVQDMDHENMFWYRQDPGLGLRLIYFSYDVKMKEKGDIPEGYSVSREKKERFSLILESASTNQTSMYLCASSQLPGQQAEAFFGQGTRLTVV.

The chain has TRBV19 and TRBJ2-5; D remains unclear. Trimming removed 4 bases at V and 0 bases at J, with 21 bases between. Germline V lookup: CDR1 LNHDA, CDR2 SQIVND (reference sequence). The CDR3 is made up of 18 amino acids. CDR3 loop: CASSNGRWNSFYQETQYF. The DNA for the CDR3 is TGTGCCAGTAGTAATGGCAGGTGGAATAGCTTCTACCAAGAGACCCAGTACTTC.

The CDR3 is CASSLGQGEAFF. The CDR3 nucleotides are TGTGCCAGCAGCTTAGGACAGGGTGAAGCTTTCTTT. The chain is built from TRBV11-2 and TRBJ1-1; 7 bases are shared with TRBD1. This CDR3 contains 12 residues. The V segment lost 1 base and the J segment 7 bases; nucleotides outside the gene matches: 0. Germline lookup yields CDR1 SGHAT and CDR2 FQNNGV.

The V call is TRBV7-2, the J call TRBJ2-3; D remains unclear. V was pared by 5 bases and J by 0 bases, with 12 bases between. Germline V gene lookup returns CDR1 SGHTA and CDR2 FQGNSA. This CDR3 is built from 15 residues. Here the CDR3 DNA reads TGTGCCAGCAGCCCCTCTGGGATGAGCACAGATACGCAGTATTTT. This codes for CASSPSGMSTDTQYF.